The 24 T cell receptor beta chains listed next were all sequenced from one sample in a study of blood T cell repertoires in COVID-19 (dated by TCRdb to 2018 to 2020). Libraries came from the immunoSEQ multiplex PCR assay. TCRdb carries this immuneACCESS record with in-frame sequences only. Its versions omit some clonotypes, under half of them owing to an unresolved V gene in the studies checked, with the rest unexplained. The sample yields 300,000 to 400,000 clones; approximately 92% were counted once. Together, the top ten hold about 1% of the sample. The sample was PBMCs or T cells enriched from blood (not recorded which). These receptors were taken from a man younger than 35 who had recovered from COVID-19.

The J gene is TRBJ1-2, the V gene TRBV12-3 or TRBV12-4; a weak D match, TRBD1 (6 bases). V was cut by 7 bases and J by 8 bases, with 14 bases left in between. The CDR3 is 12 amino acids. Written as DNA, the CDR3 is TGTGCCAGCACCGACCCAGGGGACGGCTACACCTTC. Translation gives CASTDPGDGYTF.

The chain employs TRBV6-5 and TRBJ1-2, with TRBD1 matching over 12 bases. This CDR3 region has 14 residues. From germline, CDR1 is MNHEY and CDR2 SVGAGI. V dropped 6 bases and J dropped 8; count of bases not matched to a gene: 7. The CDR3 spells CASSLSGTGGGYTF. CDR3 sequence (DNA): TGTGCCAGCAGCCTTTCCGGGACAGGGGGCGGCTACACCTTC.

The chain employs TRBV28 and TRBJ1-2; perhaps TRBD1 as D (5 bases). The CDR3 contains 13 residues. Trimming stripped 3 bases from V and 2 bases from J, with 7 bases between. Germline lookup yields CDR1 MDHEN and CDR2 SYDVKM. CDR3 amino acids: CASSLGGNYGYTF. The CDR3 coding sequence is TGTGCCAGCAGTTTGGGGGGAAACTATGGCTACACCTTC.

This clone has just one count. The gene calls are TRBV5-5 and TRBJ2-5, with 10 bases identical to TRBD2. Losses at the gene ends were 0 bases for V and 4 bases for J; bases not matched to a gene: 6. CDR3 length equals 16 residues. Germline CDR1 is SGHKS and CDR2 is YYEKEE (reference sequence). The CDR3 is CASSLASGGALETQYF. CDR3 coding DNA: TGTGCCAGCAGCTTGGCAAGCGGGGGGGCCCTAGAGACCCAGTACTTC.

The chain couples TRBV28 to TRBJ1-3; D may be TRBD1 (6 bases). The CDR3 contains 14 residues. Germline CDR1 reads MDHEN; CDR2 reads SYDVKM. V lost 4 bases and J 1 base, leaving 8 bases between the germline ends. The CDR3 region is CASSSGQSGNTIYF. The CDR3 DNA sequence: TGTGCCAGCAGTTCCGGACAGTCTGGAAACACCATATATTTT.

V gene TRBV5-6 combines with J gene TRBJ2-7; 7 bases line up with TRBD1. V lost 0 bases, J lost 5 bases, and 11 bases stayed unmatched. Germline V gene sequence: CDR1 SGHDT, CDR2 YYEEEE. CDR3 length: 16 amino acids. The CDR3 is CASSLGTGAWGDEQYF. The CDR3 DNA sequence: TGTGCCAGCAGCTTGGGCACAGGGGCTTGGGGCGACGAGCAGTACTTC.

This clone has more than one count but fewer than ten. The J gene is TRBJ1-2, the V gene TRBV7-9, with a weak D call TRBD1 (5 bases). With 1 base removed from V and 6 bases from J, the gap between germline ends came to 15 bases. Germline V CDR1 and CDR2: SEHNR, FQNEAQ (reference sequence). CDR3 length: 15 residues. In DNA, the CDR3 is TGTGCCAGCAGCTTAGTGACAGACCCTACCCATGGCTACACCTTC. Amino acid sequence: CASSLVTDPTHGYTF.

The chain couples TRBV19 to TRBJ1-1; D ambiguous. The CDR3 covers 12 residues. CDR1 LNHDA and CDR2 SQIVND come from the germline V gene (reference sequence). V lost 5 bases to trimming and J lost 6 bases, with 10 bases between them. The CDR3 region has the DNA TGTGCCAGTAGTCTCGGGAAGGCTGAAGCTTTCTTT. Amino acid sequence: CASSLGKAEAFF.

The rearrangement links TRBV5-1 to TRBJ2-1, with no clear D. The CDR3 runs to 12 residues. Looked up from germline, CDR1 is SGHRS and CDR2 is YFSETQ. V gave up 3 bases and J gave up 7 bases, with 8 bases separating them. CDR3 region: CASSWSGNEQFF. DNA for the CDR3: TGCGCCAGCAGCTGGTCCGGTAATGAGCAGTTCTTC.

This clone was seen once. V and J are TRBV28 and TRBJ2-3; D may be TRBD2 (6 bases). The V end lost 5 bases, the J end lost 6 bases, and 9 bases lay between the germline ends. Germline CDR1 reads MDHEN; CDR2 reads SYDVKM. The CDR3 runs 12 residues. The CDR3 sequence is CASSRREDTQYF. CDR3 nucleotides: TGTGCCAGCAGTCGACGGGAGGATACGCAGTATTTT.

This rearrangement joins TRBV5-1 to TRBJ2-1; TRBD2 matches 9 bases. From germline, CDR1 is SGHRS and CDR2 YFSETQ. The CDR3 covers 17 residues. V lost 4 bases to trimming and J lost 5 bases; unmatched junction nucleotides: 13. The CDR3 DNA reads TGCGCCAGCAGCGTTCGACTAGCGGACGTAGGACACAATGAGCAGTTCTTC. Translation gives CASSVRLADVGHNEQFF. The full variable domain, with the rest looked up from reference TRBV5-1 and TRBJ2-1, is KAGVTQTPRYLIKTRGQQVTLSCSPISGHRSVSWYQQTPGQGLQFLFEYFSETQRNKGNFPGRFSGRQFSNSRSEMNVSTLELGDSALYLCASSVRLADVGHNEQFFGPGTRLTVL.

Ten or more counts support this clone. The CDR3: CASRAGTVGNTQYF. DNA for the CDR3: TGTGCCAGCAGAGCCGGGACAGTAGGAAATACGCAGTATTTT. The chain employs TRBV7-8 and TRBJ2-3; 7 bases map to TRBD1. CDR3 length: 14 amino acids. With 6 bases clipped from V and 7 bases from J, the junction kept 10 bases outside the gene matches. CDR1 is SGHVS and CDR2 is FQNEAQ in the germline V gene.

The gene calls are TRBV5-1 and TRBJ2-3, with D possibly matching TRBD2 (6 bases). Germline CDR1 reads SGHRS; CDR2 reads YFSETQ. The CDR3 sequence is 16 residues long. V was clipped by 0 bases and J by 0 bases, with 11 bases between them. DNA for the CDR3: TGCGCCAGCAGCTTGGCCGAGCGGGCTAGCACAGATACGCAGTATTTT. Protein sequence: CASSLAERASTDTQYF.

This clone was seen a few times. The chain is built from TRBV6-5 and TRBJ2-7, with TRBD2 identical over 8 bases. Per germline, CDR1 MNHEY and CDR2 SVGAGI. The CDR3 has 14 amino acids. Trimming took 6 bases from V and 2 from J; bases not matched to a gene: 6. CDR3 DNA: TGTGCCAGCAGCCTCGGGAGGGGTACCTACGAGCAGTACTTC. It translates to CASSLGRGTYEQYF.

CDR3 residues: CASSEVRSSYNEQFF. CDR3 DNA sequence: TGTGCCAGCAGCGAGGTCCGGAGCTCCTACAATGAGCAGTTCTTC. The chain is built from TRBV3-1 (or the pseudogene TRBV3-2) and TRBJ2-1; no definite D call. With 5 bases removed from V and 0 bases from J, the gap between germline ends came to 11 bases. The germline gives CDR1 LGHDT, CDR2 YNNKEL (reference sequence). The CDR3 is made up of 15 amino acids.

This clone has more than one count but fewer than ten. The J gene is TRBJ2-7, the V gene TRBV10-1; D not resolved. V dropped 5 bases and J dropped 2 bases, with 13 bases sitting between them. This CDR3 is 14 amino acids long. Germline V gives CDR1 WNHNN, CDR2 SYGVQD (reference sequence). In DNA form, the CDR3 reads TGCGCCAGCAGTTCTCTATCGCTTACCTACGAGCAGTACTTC. Residues: CASSSLSLTYEQYF.

V gene TRBV19 combines with J gene TRBJ1-1, with TRBD1 as a possible D gene (6 bases). Germline V CDR1 and CDR2: LNHDA, SQIVND (reference sequence). V lost 6 bases and J lost 0, with 14 bases in between. This CDR3 is 15 amino acids long. CDR3 loop: CASSSRGTVNTEAFF. DNA for the CDR3: TGTGCCAGTAGCTCAAGGGGGACGGTGAACACTGAAGCTTTCTTT.

The chain joins TRBV4-1 to TRBJ2-2; D is perhaps TRBD2 (5 bases). Trimming shortened V by 4 bases and J by 1 base, and 7 bases separated the two germline ends. CDR1 and CDR2 (germline): MGHRA, YSYEKL. This CDR3 has 14 residues. CDR3 sequence reads: CASSRSGNTGELFF. CDR3 coding DNA: TGCGCCAGCAGCCGAAGCGGGAACACCGGGGAGCTGTTTTTT.

The chain is built from TRBV19 and TRBJ2-7, with 8 positions matching TRBD2. The V gene end was trimmed by 5 bases and the J gene end by 6 bases; junction bases not matched to a gene: 9. The CDR3 has 14 residues. From germline, CDR1 is LNHDA and CDR2 SQIVND (reference sequence). In DNA, the CDR3 is TGTGCCAGTAGTGGGTCTAGCGGGCCATCCGAGCAGTACTTC. Translation gives CASSGSSGPSEQYF.

V usage is TRBV28 and J usage is TRBJ2-7, with D unclear. The V end lost 6 bases, the J end lost 4 bases, and 13 bases lay between the germline ends. Germline CDR1 MDHEN, CDR2 SYDVKM. This CDR3 comprises 13 residues. The CDR3 here is CASRLGTGYEQYF. The CDR3 bases are TGTGCCAGCAGACTCGGTACGGGTTACGAGCAGTACTTC.

CDR3 loop: CASAKQGTGELFF. The CDR3 DNA follows: TGTGCCAGCGCCAAACAGGGCACCGGGGAGCTGTTTTTT. This chain uses TRBV2 with TRBJ2-2; D is possibly TRBD1 (6 bases). V was shortened by 8 bases and J by 4 bases, with 11 bases between the two germline ends. This CDR3 region has 13 residues. The germline V gene has CDR1 SNHLY and CDR2 FYNNEI.

The gene calls are TRBV18 and TRBJ1-6; 9 bases align to TRBD1. The CDR3 has 15 residues. The V segment lost 1 base and the J segment 13 bases; nucleotides outside the gene matches: 8. CDR1 and CDR2 (germline): KGHSH, LQKENI. The CDR3 coding sequence is TGTGCCAGCTCACCACAACCCCGGACAGGGGCGCCCCTCCACTTT. Its translation is CASSPQPRTGAPLHF.

The V and J genes are TRBV28 and TRBJ1-2; 8 bases fit TRBD1. After removal of 6 bases from V and 4 bases from J, the junction contained 7 bases not matched to a gene. The CDR3 loop spans 14 amino acids. Germline CDR1 reads MDHEN; CDR2 reads SYDVKM. CDR3 nucleotide sequence: TGTGCCAGCAGAGCCGGACAGGGCTCCTATGGCTACACCTTC. This gives the protein CASRAGQGSYGYTF.

CDR3 sequence reads: CASSQAFTSGSYEQYF. For the CDR3, the DNA is TGTGCCAGCAGCCAAGCCTTTACTAGCGGGTCCTACGAGCAGTACTTC. This chain joins TRBV4-2 and TRBJ2-7, with 9 positions matching TRBD2. V shed 1 base and J 1 base; nucleotides not matched to a gene: 5. CDR3 length: 16 amino acids. Germline V lookup: CDR1 LGHNA, CDR2 YNFKEQ.